A single sample is the source of the 2 T cell receptor beta chains below, sequenced in a study of cytomegalovirus exposure and HLA in healthy donors. Measured with immunoSEQ multiplex PCR; TCRdb has only the in-frame clones, and not every one. The sample includes roughly 180,000 clones, around 84% of them seen just once. The sample was PBMCs. The receptors were sampled from a young man in good health and CMV-seropositive.

The rearrangement uses TRBV5-4 and TRBJ2-2; TRBD1 matches 9 bases. With V trimmed by 0 bases and J by 4 bases, 4 bases remained unmatched. Germline CDR1 and CDR2: SGHNT and YYREEE (reference sequence). CDR3 size: 16 residues. DNA of the CDR3: TGTGCCAGCAGCTTGGGGGACAGGGCTCTCACCGGGGAGCTGTTTTTT. Protein sequence: CASSLGDRALTGELFF.

This chain joins TRBV10-1 and TRBJ2-1; 10 bases map to TRBD2. Germline V lookup: CDR1 WNHNN, CDR2 SYGVQD (reference sequence). The CDR3 is 17 residues long. J gave up 1 base and V 10 bases, and 13 bases lay outside the gene matches. CDR3 nucleotides: TGCGCCACCCCTTCAGGGAGCGGGAGGGTGTCCTACAATGAGCAGTTCTTC. Translating it yields CATPSGSGRVSYNEQFF.